A single sample is the source of the 18 T cell receptor beta chains below, sequenced in a study of cytomegalovirus exposure and HLA in healthy donors. PCR primers comprised 60 Vbeta and 13 Jbeta primers. Profiling relied on immunoSEQ multiplex PCR, and the TCRdb table lists in-frame clones only, not all of them. The data contain some 120,000 clones, 80% of them singletons. The sample comprised PBMCs. Receptors were obtained from a man between 40 and 49 years old in good health and CMV-seronegative.

This chain connects TRBV9 to TRBJ2-7, with TRBD2 identical over 7 bases. Germline assignment: CDR1 SGDLS and CDR2 YYNGEE. The V segment lost 0 bases and the J segment 5 bases; nucleotides outside the gene matches: 8. This CDR3 comprises 15 residues. Here the CDR3 reads CASSVAASGGHEQYF. CDR3 nucleotide sequence: TGTGCCAGCAGCGTAGCTGCTAGCGGAGGCCACGAGCAGTACTTC.

This chain connects TRBV30 to TRBJ2-7; D is possibly TRBD2 (5 bases). This CDR3 is built from 14 residues. The germline CDR1 and CDR2 sequences are GTSNPN and SVGIG (reference sequence). V lost 3 bases, J lost 2 bases, and 14 bases lay in between. The CDR3 bases are TGTGCCTGGAGCGTAACGGGATGGCCCTACGAGCAGTACTTC. This codes for CAWSVTGWPYEQYF.

J is TRBJ2-7 and V is TRBV29-1, with D possibly TRBD2 on 5 matching bases. V was pared by 8 bases and J by 2 bases, with 13 bases between. CDR3 length: 12 residues. The germline V gene encodes CDR1 SQVTM and CDR2 ANQGSEA. The CDR3 sequence: CSTRTSAYEQYF. The CDR3 coding sequence is TGCAGCACAAGGACTTCTGCCTACGAGCAGTACTTC.

The chain links TRBV27 to TRBJ2-1; 7 nucleotides match TRBD2. CDR1 is MNHEY and CDR2 is SMNVEV in the germline V gene (reference sequence). The CDR3 has 16 amino acids. After removal of 0 bases from V and 6 bases from J, the junction contained 8 bases not matched to a gene. CDR3 region: CASSLSGGSVANEQFF. CDR3 DNA: TGTGCCAGCAGTTTATCGGGGGGGAGTGTGGCCAATGAGCAGTTCTTC.

The chain has TRBV19 and TRBJ2-3; perhaps TRBD2 as D (5 bases). V lost 6 bases and J 7 bases, leaving 14 bases between the germline ends. The CDR3 is made up of 13 amino acids. From germline, CDR1 is LNHDA and CDR2 SQIVND (reference sequence). The CDR3 sequence is CASSAGGGNTQYF. CDR3 DNA: TGTGCCAGTAGCGCAGGAGGAGGAAATACGCAGTATTTT.

The CDR3 bases are TGTGCCACCAGACAGGATTATTCGTATGGCTACACCTTC. Translation: CATRQDYSYGYTF. V is TRBV6-1 and J is TRBJ1-2; the D gene is possibly TRBD1 (6 bases). The CDR3 covers 13 residues. V was clipped by 10 bases and J by 5 bases, with 17 bases between them. From germline, CDR1 is MNHNS and CDR2 SASEGT.

On this clone itself: The sample holds other DNA sequences that translate to the same CDR3. The chain uses TRBV7-7 and TRBJ2-3; D is undetermined. Germline lookup yields CDR1 SSHAT and CDR2 FNYEAQ (reference sequence). Trimming took 1 base from V and 1 from J, leaving 3 bases between them. CDR3 size: 13 residues. The CDR3 DNA is TGTGCCAGCAGCTTAGGAGGCACAGATACGCAGTATTTT. Its translation is CASSLGGTDTQYF.

The rearrangement uses TRBV2 and TRBJ1-3, with TRBD1 matching over 7 bases. This CDR3 is built from 17 residues. Unmatched junction bases numbered 12, after V lost 7 bases and J lost 0 bases. Germline CDR1 SNHLY, CDR2 FYNNEI. In DNA form, the CDR3 reads TGTGCCAGCATGCGGGACAGACTCCCGAGCTCTGGAAACACCATATATTTT. The encoded protein is CASMRDRLPSSGNTIYF.

The gene calls are TRBV28 and TRBJ1-2; D perhaps matches TRBD1 (6 bases). The V end lost 6 bases, the J end lost 5 bases, and 16 bases lay between the germline ends. CDR1 MDHEN and CDR2 SYDVKM come from the germline V gene. The CDR3 is made up of 14 amino acids. The CDR3 nucleotides read TGTGCCAGCAGCCCTGGGGGGGGCTCGTATGGCTACACCTTC. Residues: CASSPGGGSYGYTF.

The rearrangement uses TRBV7-3 and TRBJ2-5; no firm D call. This CDR3 is built from 13 residues. CDR1 SGHTA and CDR2 FQGTGA come from the germline V gene. V lost 6 bases, J lost 9 bases, and 17 bases lay in between. This CDR3 is CASSLDLQSPQYF. The CDR3 coding sequence is TGTGCCAGCAGTCTAGATCTGCAGAGCCCCCAGTACTTC.

In the case of this clone: At one end, the junction sequence differs from germline, possibly due to a read error. This chain joins TRBV18 and TRBJ2-5, with 8 bases lining up with TRBD1. Per the germline V gene, CDR1 is KGHSH and CDR2 is LQKENI. The CDR3 contains 15 residues. The CDR3 nucleotides read TGTGCCAGCTCACCACGGGCAGGGGGCGAAGAGACTCAGTACTTC. This translates into CASSPRAGGEETQYF.

This clone was found once. This sequence joins TRBV20-1 and TRBJ2-5, with a weak D call TRBD2 (5 bases). V was shortened by 6 bases and J by 5 bases, with 10 bases between the two germline ends. The CDR3 length is 11 residues. CDR1 DFQATT and CDR2 SNEGSKA come from the germline V gene (reference sequence). DNA of the CDR3: TGCAGTGCACTAGTGCGTGAGACCCAGTACTTC. Translating gives CSALVRETQYF.

V and J are TRBV19 and TRBJ1-5; D perhaps matches TRBD1 (6 bases). Trimming pared 4 bases from V and 2 bases from J, leaving 15 bases between. This CDR3 has 16 amino acids. Germline V gene lookup returns CDR1 LNHDA and CDR2 SQIVND (reference sequence). In nucleotides, the CDR3 is TGTGCCAGTAGTACTGTACAGGGATGGGGCAATCAGCCCCAGCATTTT. Translation gives CASSTVQGWGNQPQHF.

The chain joins TRBV15 to TRBJ2-7, with a possible D match to TRBD1 (6 bases). The CDR3 has 14 amino acids. Germline V CDR1 and CDR2: LNHNV, YYDKDF (reference sequence). Deletions cut 2 bases from V and 2 bases from J, with 10 bases between. CDR3 DNA sequence: TGTGCCACCAGCAGACCGGACAGAACCTACGAGCAGTACTTC. Translating it yields CATSRPDRTYEQYF.

The V call is TRBV27, the J call TRBJ2-5; 10 bases agree with TRBD2. The CDR3 covers 16 residues. The ends lost 1 base at V and 1 base at J; junction bases unmatched: 3. Germline CDR1 is MNHEY and CDR2 is SMNVEV (reference sequence). The CDR3 region is CASSLWTSGTQETQYF. As DNA, the CDR3 is TGTGCCAGCAGTTTATGGACTAGCGGTACCCAAGAGACCCAGTACTTC.

This clone showed up just once. The chain couples TRBV5-1 to TRBJ1-3, with D maybe TRBD1 (6 bases). The germline V gene encodes CDR1 SGHRS and CDR2 YFSETQ. The CDR3 runs 16 residues. V lost 4 bases, J lost 0 bases, and 14 bases lay in between. The DNA of the CDR3 is TGCGCCAGCAGCGGGCAGGGGCCGTCCTCTGGAAACACCATATATTTT. Translating it yields CASSGQGPSSGNTIYF.

The J gene is TRBJ1-1, the V gene TRBV15; tentative D call: TRBD1 (5 bases). The length of the CDR3 is 13 residues. Germline V gene sequence: CDR1 LNHNV, CDR2 YYDKDF (reference sequence). Deletions cut 8 bases from V and 1 base from J, with 11 bases between. CDR3 nucleotide sequence: TGTGCCACCGGCTGGAGGGGGAACACTGAAGCTTTCTTT. Translating it yields CATGWRGNTEAFF.

A few counts support this clone. The chain is built from TRBV6-5 and TRBJ2-3, with 9 nucleotides matching TRBD2. V dropped 2 bases and J dropped 6; count of bases not matched to a gene: 6. CDR1 is MNHEY and CDR2 is SVGAGI in the germline V gene. The CDR3 has 15 amino acids. The CDR3 region is CASSYAGLASDTQYF. The CDR3 DNA reads TGTGCCAGCAGTTACGCGGGACTAGCATCCGATACGCAGTATTTT.